This is a list of T cell receptor beta chains from one sample in a study of OX40 agonist ivuxolimab in advanced cancers. The table came from immunoSEQ multiplex PCR; TCRdb's copy has only in-frame clones and leaves some out. Of fewer than 20,000 clones in the sample, around 80% were seen once. Sequences were derived from CD4+ or CD8+ T cells sorted from blood, sampled in a trial of the OX40 agonist ivuxolimab. These receptor sequences come from an adult with an advanced solid tumor such as melanoma, head and neck, liver or kidney cancer. CDR3s leave out the opening cysteine and the closing phenylalanine or tryptophan. Fields, in order: J gene, clone size, V gene, CDR3 protein. Size tells how often a clone was seen (once, few, many) or the class of an expanded clone, and some rows leave it out.

j_call: TRBJ2-7
clone_size: .
v_call: TRBV27
cdr3_aa: ASSLFSRGGNEQY

j_call: TRBJ2-5
clone_size: .
v_call: TRBV5-6
cdr3_aa: ASSFSETQY

j_call: TRBJ1-2
clone_size: .
v_call: TRBV11-2
cdr3_aa: ASSSGPSPNYGYT

j_call: TRBJ2-7
clone_size: few
v_call: TRBV7-3
cdr3_aa: ASSLGAGNVHEQY

j_call: TRBJ2-5
clone_size: .
v_call: TRBV28
cdr3_aa: ASSVSGTSYQETQY

j_call: TRBJ1-5
clone_size: .
v_call: TRBV4-1
cdr3_aa: ASSQLTGGTGNQPQH

j_call: TRBJ2-2
clone_size: .
v_call: TRBV7-8
cdr3_aa: ASSSGLADTGELF

j_call: TRBJ2-7
clone_size: .
v_call: TRBV7-9
cdr3_aa: ASSPNQTGSHEQY

j_call: TRBJ2-2
clone_size: once
v_call: TRBV29-1
cdr3_aa: SVAYRDRGLAGELF

j_call: TRBJ2-2
clone_size: few
v_call: TRBV28
cdr3_aa: ASGTSGNRNTGELF

j_call: TRBJ1-5
clone_size: .
v_call: TRBV2
cdr3_aa: ASSSPPRDSRNQPQH

j_call: TRBJ2-1
clone_size: .
v_call: TRBV15
cdr3_aa: ATSSMTGGSGYNEQF

j_call: TRBJ1-6
clone_size: .
v_call: TRBV28
cdr3_aa: ATSGRNNSPLH

j_call: TRBJ1-2
clone_size: .
v_call: TRBV28
cdr3_aa: ASSPGGRDGYT

j_call: TRBJ2-3
clone_size: .
v_call: TRBV15
cdr3_aa: ATSRVLAGADTQY

j_call: TRBJ2-7
clone_size: .
v_call: TRBV27
cdr3_aa: ASRAGQGTYEQY